The present T cell receptor beta chain was sequenced within a study of memory CD4+ T cells and cytomegalovirus serostatus. Looking at the study overall: Donors were healthy Belgian adults, some 10 CMV seropositive and about two dozen seronegative.

In the original processing: After removing out-of-frame reads, 2 million to 2.5 million distinct TCRbeta sequences remained. TCRdb's copy holds only in-frame clones and misses some; the assay was immunoSEQ multiplex PCR. V and J calls and clone size come straight from that table; D and trimming were deduced from the DNA. Among 75,000 to 90,000 clones, about 85% were seen once, and the ten largest hold around 0.8%. This clone came up once. CDR1 LNHDA and CDR2 SQIVND come from the germline V gene (reference sequence). Deletions cut 6 bases from V and 3 bases from J, with 15 bases between. This CDR3 spans 15 amino acids. Single viable CD3+CD4+CD8-CD45RO+ cells were sorted as the memory CD4+ T cells.

The sequenced sample consisted of memory CD4+ T cells from blood. The clonotype comes from an adult in good health and CMV-seronegative. The chain couples TRBV19 to TRBJ1-5, with TRBD1 as a possible D gene (6 bases). CDR3 protein: CASRVTGRVNQPQHF. The CDR3, as DNA: TGTGCCAGTAGGGTTACAGGGAGGGTCAATCAGCCCCAGCATTTT.